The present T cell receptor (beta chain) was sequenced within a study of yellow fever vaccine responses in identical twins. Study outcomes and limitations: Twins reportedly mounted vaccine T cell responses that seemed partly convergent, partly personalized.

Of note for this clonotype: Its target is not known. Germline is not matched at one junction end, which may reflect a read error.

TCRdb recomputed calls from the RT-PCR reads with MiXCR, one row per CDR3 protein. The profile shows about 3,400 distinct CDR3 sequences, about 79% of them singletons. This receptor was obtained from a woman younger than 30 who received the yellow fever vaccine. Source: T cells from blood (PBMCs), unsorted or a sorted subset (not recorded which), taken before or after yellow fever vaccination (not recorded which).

Here the CDR3 reads CASSQGTTYTDTQYF. DNA for the CDR3: TGTGCCAGCAGCCAAGGGACTACCTACACAGATACGCAGTATTTT. This sequence joins TRBV4-3 and TRBJ2-3; 7 nucleotides line up with TRBD2. The CDR3 extends over 15 amino acids. Germline CDR1 reads LGHNA; CDR2 reads YSLEER.